This record concerns one T cell receptor (beta chain) sequence. Its antigen is unknown. The repertoire was sequenced with immunoSEQ multiplex PCR; TCRdb's copy has only in-frame clones and lacks some. The sample has some 2,100,000 clones; roughly 91% are singletons. This sample was taken from a study of shared clonotypes between healthy human individuals. Study results and caveats: Around 5% of naive CD4 clonotypes were common to a handful of donors. Rarefaction demonstrated incomplete sorted-subset sequencing despite large depth. Sharing of clonotypes among donors was expected to vary with sequencing depth.

Naive CD8 cells lacked CD45RO and underwent positive selection for CCR7, leaving out terminally differentiated effector memory CD45RA+ cells. CDR3 size: 14 residues. Trimming cost V 6 bases and J 2 bases, with 14 bases left between them. Germline V gene lookup returns CDR1 LNHDA and CDR2 SQIVND (reference sequence). This clonotype originated in a man between 18 and 29 years old in good health. Some clones in this sample may be carry-over from other donors' samples. Sequencing was done on a sample of naive CD8+ T cells from PBMCs. The J gene is TRBJ2-7, the V gene TRBV19; D assignment may be TRBD1 or TRBD2 (6 bases each). DNA for the CDR3: TGTGCCAGTAGCACAGGGAGGTATCCCTACGAGCAGTACTTC. Its protein is CASSTGRYPYEQYF.